The clone carrying this T cell receptor beta chain was counted between two and nine times. The antigen remains unidentified. The sample is drawn from a study of beta chain features in type 1 diabetes. After removal of 4 bases from V and 5 bases from J, the junction contained 4 bases not matched to a gene. CDR3 size: 13 residues. The germline V gene encodes CDR1 SGHRS and CDR2 YFSETQ. Sequenced material consisted of expressed TCRB transcripts (all of the isolated RNA was reverse transcribed). TCRdb's table, derived via immunoSEQ multiplex PCR, lists solely in-frame clones and lacks some. The sample holds 350,000 to 450,000 clones, over 10% seen once. Regarding the study as a whole: Shortening that was moderate but significant affected the TCRB CDR3s of Type 1 diabetes patients in all four CD4+ subsets.

This TCR derives from a woman between 18 and 29 years old with type 1 diabetes. The V and J genes are TRBV5-1 and TRBJ2-7; TRBD1 matches 9 bases. Sequenced input: naive CD4+ T cells from blood. The CDR3 sequence: CASSRTGDHEQYF. CDR3 nucleotide sequence: TGCGCCAGCAGCAGGACAGGGGATCACGAGCAGTACTTC.